The entry below describes one T cell receptor (beta chain). No antigen is known for it. Read sequence stops 3 residues before the CDR3 end, and the germline J gene provides the missing end. The data belong to a study of T cells in women clearing cervical HPV infection listed by TCRdb under 2018. In the study overall: The cases were 20 to 25 women with histologically confirmed HPV16-related CIN3 or worse, and 2 of these cases were invasive cancers. The controls were around 25 women whose single incident HPV16 infection cleared within 12 months with no development of precancer or cancer. Blood from cases was collected at the visit where the lesion was first found, while blood from controls was collected once the infection could no longer be detected. Among cases, blood sampling occurred a median of about 150 days after lesion detection, with an interquartile range of about 80 to 210 days. Since only a few of the women had HLA typing available, the possibility that HLA type was acting as a confounder could not be ruled out. An exploratory proof-of-principle case-control study, nested within the Guanacaste HPV Natural History Study in Costa Rica, was conducted to compare TCR repertoires across cervical HPV16 outcomes. Cases were matched to controls by age within five years and by the year the sample was collected. Cases had a median age of around 32 years compared with 38 to 40 for controls, and baseline characteristics showed no significant differences between the groups. The parent cohort enrolled approximately 9,200 women aged 18 or older in Guanacaste, Costa Rica, during about 1992 to 1995 and followed them for approximately seven years. As quality controls, five blinded duplicates were added to each group, bringing the total to roughly 60 samples made up of 50 or so participants and around 10 replicates. General conclusions and limits of the study: Across sequencing depths, CIN3+ cases showed significantly higher TCR repertoire richness than controls, but evenness did not differ between the groups. Cases had lower TRBV6-7 relative abundance than controls (0.11% versus 0.16%; Bonferroni P = 0.0008). Cases were distinguished from controls with an estimated AUC of about 0.8 by random forest classifiers combining richness and V gene abundances. T-cell numbers per sample were unknown, so richness differences could reflect varying T-cell content rather than repertoire biology. Whether associations preceded infection or resulted from infection could not be shown with the cross-sectional design, and effector/memory subsets and HPV-specific T cells were not isolated.

Every participant had a single incident cervical HPV16 infection, and prevalent HPV16 infections were excluded. Cervical HPV DNA was detected by MY09/MY11 PCR, and genotyping was performed by dot-blot hybridization. Fifteen mL of heparinized blood were centrifuged, and the buffy coat was aliquoted, frozen at -30°C, then stored at -80°C. Genomic DNA was extracted from buffy coat specimens using QIAGEN kits. The immunoSEQ assay used multiplex PCR to amplify TCR beta CDR3 regions from an average of roughly 1,200 ng of genomic DNA per sample. Primer bias was corrected in the assay by using a complete synthetic TCR repertoire to establish an amplification baseline. The amplicons were sequenced on the Illumina platform. In the source study's methods: Error correction of the sequences involved clustering with frequency ratios plus a modified nearest-neighbor algorithm, after which the sequences were analyzed in the immunoSEQ Analyzer using IMGT gene definitions. At each rarefaction depth, TCR richness and evenness were averaged over 20 rarefaction repeats, and samples with fewer sequences than the depth were excluded. Wilcoxon rank sum tests with FDR correction were used to compare V, D and J gene relative abundances between the groups. An intraclass correlation of about 96% for TCR richness and an average of roughly 76% across 66 gene segments were obtained from the blinded duplicates. Not all clones reach the TCRdb copy of this immuneACCESS table, which keeps in-frame sequences only. Checked studies attribute under half of the gap to unresolved V genes and leave the rest unexplained. V, J and clone size were drawn from that table, and D and trimming were deduced from the DNA. The sample table on file contains about 39,000 clones. Of the sample, under 8.5% falls within the top ten clones.

CDR1 and CDR2 were assigned from the germline V gene as ENHRY and SYGVKD. The CDR3 runs 12 residues from the cysteine to the phenylalanine. The DNA shown is the part of the CDR3 that was read: 27 bases, in frame from base 1. Cut back by 7 bases and 8 bases, the V and J ends lie 9 bases apart. The V gene is TRBV10-3 and the J gene is TRBJ1-6, with no confident D gene call. This receptor was taken from a woman between 18 and 70 years old with a cervical HPV16 infection that either progressed to CIN3+ or cleared (not recorded which). The specimen was blood buffy coat. CDR3 sequence: CAINDLYSPLHF. The sequenced part of the CDR3 DNA is TGTGCCATCAATGATCTCTATTCACCC.